Detailed here is one TCR beta chain. The data originate from a study of technical replicates of blood from a handful of donors. Data came from immunoSEQ multiplex PCR; TCRdb stores just in-frame clones and leaves some out. Among 70,000 to 95,000 clones listed, around 97% were seen once. J gave up 3 bases and V 4 bases, and 3 bases lay outside the gene matches. Per the germline V gene, CDR1 is MNHEY and CDR2 is SMNVEV (reference sequence). The CDR3 spans 13 residues. The clonotype originates from a human donor in good health. The source material was T cells isolated from PBMCs. The chain employs TRBV27 and TRBJ2-7, with 7 bases identical to TRBD1. The CDR3 DNA follows: TGTGCCAGCAGTTGGGACAGAAGCTACGAGCAGTACTTC. Protein product: CASSWDRSYEQYF.